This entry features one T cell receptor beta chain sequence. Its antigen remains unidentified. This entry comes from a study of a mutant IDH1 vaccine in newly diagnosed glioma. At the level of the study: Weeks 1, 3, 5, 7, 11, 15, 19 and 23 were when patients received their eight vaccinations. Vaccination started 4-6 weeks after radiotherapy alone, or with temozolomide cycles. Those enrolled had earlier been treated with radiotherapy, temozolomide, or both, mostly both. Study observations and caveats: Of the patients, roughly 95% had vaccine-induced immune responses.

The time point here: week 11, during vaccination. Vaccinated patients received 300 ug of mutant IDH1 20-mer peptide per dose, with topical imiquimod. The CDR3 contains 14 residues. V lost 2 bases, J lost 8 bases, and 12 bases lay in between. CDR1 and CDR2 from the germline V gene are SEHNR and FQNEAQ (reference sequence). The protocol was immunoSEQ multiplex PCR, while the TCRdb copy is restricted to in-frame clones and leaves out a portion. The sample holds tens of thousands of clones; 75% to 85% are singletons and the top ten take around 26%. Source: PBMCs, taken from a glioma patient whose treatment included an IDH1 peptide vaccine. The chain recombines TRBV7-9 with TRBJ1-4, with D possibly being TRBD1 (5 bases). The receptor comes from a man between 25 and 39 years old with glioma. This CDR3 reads CASSLNQGDEKLFF. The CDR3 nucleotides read TGTGCCAGCAGCTTAAACCAGGGAGACGAAAAACTGTTTTTT.